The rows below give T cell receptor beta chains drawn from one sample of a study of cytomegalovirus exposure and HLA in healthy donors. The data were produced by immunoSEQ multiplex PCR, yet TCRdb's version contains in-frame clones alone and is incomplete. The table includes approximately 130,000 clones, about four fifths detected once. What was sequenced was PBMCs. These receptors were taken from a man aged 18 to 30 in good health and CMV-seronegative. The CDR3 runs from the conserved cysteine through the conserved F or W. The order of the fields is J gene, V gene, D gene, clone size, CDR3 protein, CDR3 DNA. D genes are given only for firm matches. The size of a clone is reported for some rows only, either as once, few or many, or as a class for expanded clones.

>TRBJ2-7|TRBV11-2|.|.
CASSGTAGTAGEQYF
TGTGCCAGCAGCGGGACTGCCGGGACCGCGGGCGAGCAGTACTTC
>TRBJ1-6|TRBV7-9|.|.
CASSPFGQGGNSPLHF
TGTGCCAGCAGCCCCTTTGGGCAGGGTGGGAATTCACCCCTCCACTTT
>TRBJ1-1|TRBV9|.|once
CASSVVPLGVGGEAFF
TGTGCCAGCAGCGTAGTCCCTTTGGGGGTCGGGGGTGAAGCTTTCTTT
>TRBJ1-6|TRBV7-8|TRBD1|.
CASSLLGQGVTPLHF
TGTGCCAGCAGCTTACTTGGACAGGGGGTGACACCCCTCCACTTT
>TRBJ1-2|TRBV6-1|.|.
CASRSAGLGYGYTF
TGTGCCAGCAGGTCCGCAGGTCTGGGCTATGGCTACACCTTC
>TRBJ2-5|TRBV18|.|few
CASSPGVQETQYF
TGTGCCAGCTCTCCGGGAGTCCAAGAGACCCAGTACTTC
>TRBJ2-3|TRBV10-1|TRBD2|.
CASSERAGPTDTQYF
TGCGCCAGCAGTGAAAGAGCGGGGCCTACAGATACGCAGTATTTT
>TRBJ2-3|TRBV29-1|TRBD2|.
CSVGTSGGASGTQYF
TGCAGCGTCGGGACTAGCGGGGGGGCCTCCGGTACGCAGTATTTT
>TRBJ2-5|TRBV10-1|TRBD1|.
CASSHSPGQQETQYF
TGCGCCAGCAGCCATTCACCGGGACAGCAAGAGACCCAGTACTTC
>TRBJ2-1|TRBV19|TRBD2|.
CASSIEATSGGWEQFF
TGTGCCAGTAGTATAGAGGCAACTAGCGGGGGATGGGAGCAGTTCTTC
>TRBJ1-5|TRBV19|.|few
CASSIDRAAPYSNQPQHF
TGTGCCAGTAGTATAGATAGAGCGGCACCTTATAGCAATCAGCCCCAGCATTTT
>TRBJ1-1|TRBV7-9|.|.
CATREAFF
TGTGCCACTCGTGAAGCTTTCTTT
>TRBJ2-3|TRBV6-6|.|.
CASSWGHPGGTDTQYF
TGTGCCAGCAGTTGGGGACACCCAGGAGGCACAGATACGCAGTATTTT
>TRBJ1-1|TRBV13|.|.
CASSLVARNTEAFF
TGTGCCAGCAGCTTAGTAGCCAGAAACACTGAAGCTTTCTTT
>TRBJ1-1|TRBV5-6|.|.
CASSSPGEAFF
TGTGCCAGCAGTTCCCCAGGTGAAGCTTTCTTT
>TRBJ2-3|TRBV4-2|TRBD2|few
CASSQDGDSGADTQYF
TGTGCCAGCAGCCAAGATGGTGATAGCGGGGCAGATACGCAGTATTTT
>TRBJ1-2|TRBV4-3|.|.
CASSSPGGSYGYTF
TGCGCCAGCAGCTCCCCTGGGGGGAGCTATGGCTACACCTTC
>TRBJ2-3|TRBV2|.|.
CASSRGGAADTQYF
TGTGCCAGCTCCCGTGGAGGGGCCGCAGATACGCAGTATTTT
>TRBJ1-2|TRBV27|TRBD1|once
CASLRLSGDRGHYGYTF
TGTGCCAGCCTACGCCTATCCGGGGACAGAGGACATTATGGCTACACCTTC
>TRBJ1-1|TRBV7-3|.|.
CASSLGAGNTEAFF
TGTGCCAGCAGCTTGGGGGCGGGGAACACTGAAGCTTTCTTT